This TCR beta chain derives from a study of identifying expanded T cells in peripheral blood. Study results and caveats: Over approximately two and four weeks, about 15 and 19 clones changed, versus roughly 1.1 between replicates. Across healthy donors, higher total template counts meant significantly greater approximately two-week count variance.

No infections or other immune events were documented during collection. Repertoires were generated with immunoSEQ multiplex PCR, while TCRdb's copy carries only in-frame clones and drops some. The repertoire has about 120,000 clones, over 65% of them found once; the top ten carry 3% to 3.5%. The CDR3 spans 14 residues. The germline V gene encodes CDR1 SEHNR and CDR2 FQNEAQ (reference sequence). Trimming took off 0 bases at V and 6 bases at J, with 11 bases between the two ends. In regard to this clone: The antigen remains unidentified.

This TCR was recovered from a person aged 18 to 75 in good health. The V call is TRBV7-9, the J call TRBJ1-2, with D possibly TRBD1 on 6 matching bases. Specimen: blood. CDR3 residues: CASSLAGALDGYTF. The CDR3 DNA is TGTGCCAGCAGCTTAGCGGGGGCACTCGATGGCTACACCTTC.